This passage covers 28 T cell receptor beta chains from one sample sequenced in a study of graft-versus-host responses after intestinal transplantation. Antigens for these TCRs are unknown. Clones were read by immunoSEQ multiplex PCR, and TCRdb kept only the in-frame ones, dropping some. This table holds tens of thousands of clones, 89% found once. Sequenced here: unstimulated CD8+ T cells sorted from spleen or lymph node cells, sampled before intestinal transplant. The receptors originated from a human donor who received an intestinal transplant.

J is TRBJ1-3 and V is TRBV15; 10 nucleotides line up with TRBD1. There are 18 residues in the CDR3. Germline V gene lookup returns CDR1 LNHNV and CDR2 YYDKDF (reference sequence). The V gene end was trimmed by 2 bases and the J gene end by 0 bases; junction bases not matched to a gene: 7. CDR3 DNA: TGTGCCACCAGCAGAACTGGGACAGGGGATACCTCTGGAAACACCATATATTTT. As protein: CATSRTGTGDTSGNTIYF.

This chain uses TRBV14 with TRBJ1-1; unclear D gene. This CDR3 has 16 amino acids. Germline V lookup: CDR1 SGHDN, CDR2 FVKESK. V lost 0 bases and J 0 bases, leaving 11 bases between the germline ends. This chain's CDR3 is CASSQDRRELNTEAFF. The DNA for the CDR3 is TGTGCCAGCAGCCAAGATCGTAGGGAGTTGAACACTGAAGCTTTCTTT.

The V and J genes are TRBV7-9 and TRBJ1-3, with a weak D call TRBD1 (6 bases). The CDR3 extends over 15 amino acids. Trimming removed 3 bases from V and 1 base from J, with 10 bases in between. Germline V CDR1 and CDR2: SEHNR, FQNEAQ (reference sequence). CDR3 nucleotides: TGTGCCAGCAGCTTCCAGACAGGATCTGGAAACACCATATATTTT. Its protein is CASSFQTGSGNTIYF.

The rearrangement uses TRBV5-6 and TRBJ2-5; D is ambiguous. V dropped 1 base and J dropped 4 bases, with 26 bases sitting between them. Germline loops: CDR1 SGHDT, CDR2 YYEEEE. CDR3 length equals 19 residues. CDR3 region: CASSLSPARAVRRGETQYF. The CDR3 DNA reads as TGTGCCAGCAGCTTGAGTCCAGCGCGAGCCGTTAGGCGAGGAGAGACCCAGTACTTC.

This chain uses TRBV29-1 with TRBJ2-7; D remains ambiguous. Germline values: CDR1 SQVTM, CDR2 ANQGSEA. The germline V and J ends were trimmed by 5 bases and 5 bases, with 19 bases remaining between them. The CDR3 is 14 amino acids. The CDR3 reads CSVNKADNTDEQYF. The CDR3 coding sequence is TGCAGCGTTAATAAGGCAGACAACACAGACGAGCAGTACTTC.

The rearrangement joins TRBV6-1 to TRBJ2-3; D perhaps matches TRBD2 (6 bases). The CDR3 consists of 19 residues. Germline loops: CDR1 MNHNS, CDR2 SASEGT. Trimming took 2 bases from V and 4 from J, leaving 25 bases between them. For the CDR3, the DNA is TGTGCCAGCAGTGAATATATTGGGATCCGGGCGGGGACCGCAGATACGCAGTATTTT. Its protein is CASSEYIGIRAGTADTQYF.

V gene TRBV30 combines with J gene TRBJ1-5; possible D gene TRBD1, 5 bases. Germline V gene sequence: CDR1 GTSNPN, CDR2 SVGIG (reference sequence). The CDR3 has 13 amino acids. V was trimmed by 0 bases and J by 7 bases, leaving 10 bases between them. CDR3 bases: TGTGCCTGGAGTGTTGGGGACTTCCAGCCCCAGCATTTT. Its translation is CAWSVGDFQPQHF.

The chain uses TRBV19 and TRBJ2-7; 9 bases fit TRBD2. The V gene end was trimmed by 4 bases and the J gene end by 5 bases; junction bases not matched to a gene: 3. The CDR3 contains 13 residues. From germline, CDR1 is LNHDA and CDR2 SQIVND (reference sequence). CDR3 DNA: TGTGCCAGTAGTAGCGGGGGGGCCAACGAGCAGTACTTC. It is translated as CASSSGGANEQYF.

The V gene is TRBV27, the J gene TRBJ2-1; no firm D call. The V and J ends lost 6 bases and 7 bases respectively, with 7 bases between them. The CDR3 runs 11 residues. From germline, CDR1 is MNHEY and CDR2 SMNVEV (reference sequence). The CDR3 spells CASRTGNEQFF. Here the CDR3 DNA reads TGTGCCAGCAGGACCGGGAATGAGCAGTTCTTC.

The CDR3 protein is CASSLTGGGETQYF. CDR3 bases: TGCGCCAGCAGCTTAACAGGGGGCGGAGAGACCCAGTACTTC. This chain connects TRBV5-1 to TRBJ2-5, with 9 bases matching TRBD1. Trimming removed 2 bases from V and 4 bases from J; junction bases left unmatched: 3. Looked up from germline, CDR1 is SGHRS and CDR2 is YFSETQ. The CDR3 extends over 14 amino acids. The full variable domain, rest sourced from reference TRBV5-1 and TRBJ2-5, is KAGVTQTPRYLIKTRGQQVTLSCSPISGHRSVSWYQQTPGQGLQFLFEYFSETQRNKGNFPGRFSGRQFSNSRSEMNVSTLELGDSALYLCASSLTGGGETQYFGPGTRLLVL.

The rearrangement uses TRBV5-6 and TRBJ1-5; D possibly corresponds to TRBD1 (5 bases). This CDR3 comprises 16 residues. CDR1 SGHDT and CDR2 YYEEEE come from the germline V gene. V was trimmed by 2 bases and J by 2 bases, leaving 14 bases between them. CDR3 loop: CASSLGQPGGNQPQHF. CDR3 coding DNA: TGTGCCAGCAGCTTAGGGCAGCCGGGGGGCAATCAGCCCCAGCATTTT.

The rearrangement joins TRBV27 to TRBJ1-1; tentatively, D is TRBD1 (5 bases). Trimming left V 2 bases short and J 4 bases short, with 20 bases between. The CDR3 is made up of 17 amino acids. In germline, CDR1 is MNHEY, CDR2 SMNVEV (reference sequence). This CDR3 reads CASSLGWQGRSGTEAFF. CDR3 nucleotides: TGTGCCAGCAGTTTAGGGTGGCAGGGTCGATCGGGCACTGAAGCTTTCTTT.

A single count supports this clone. The chain has TRBV28 and TRBJ1-1, with D unclear. The CDR3 runs 17 residues. Deletions cut 1 base from V and 2 bases from J, with 17 bases between. Germline V gene sequence: CDR1 MDHEN, CDR2 SYDVKM. The DNA of the CDR3 is TGTGCCAGCAGTTTATACCCCCCGGCAGGTTTTAACACTGAAGCTTTCTTT. As protein: CASSLYPPAGFNTEAFF.

In this sample, this clone turned up once. The CDR3, as DNA: TGTGCCAGCAGCGTAGGGGGTAGGGGGACCTGTGAAACCGGGGAGCTGTTTTTT. It codes for CASSVGGRGTCETGELFF. V and J are TRBV9 and TRBJ2-2; weak D call: TRBD1 (6 bases). The V gene lost 0 bases and the J gene lost 5 bases, with 20 bases spanning the gap. This CDR3 is built from 18 residues. CDR1 and CDR2 from the germline V gene are SGDLS and YYNGEE.

The chain couples TRBV27 to TRBJ2-7; weak D call: TRBD2 (5 bases). This CDR3 has 13 amino acids. V lost 0 bases and J lost 2, with 5 bases in between. Germline CDR1 and CDR2: MNHEY and SMNVEV (reference sequence). The CDR3 sequence: CASSLSRAYEQYF. CDR3 nucleotide sequence: TGTGCCAGCAGTTTATCGAGGGCCTACGAGCAGTACTTC.

The chain employs TRBV15 and TRBJ2-7; 13 bases match TRBD2. Germline CDR1 is LNHNV and CDR2 is YYDKDF (reference sequence). With 2 bases clipped from V and 5 bases from J, the junction kept 3 bases outside the gene matches. This CDR3 is 15 amino acids long. The CDR3 DNA reads TGTGCCACCAGCAGAACTGGGACTAGCGGGGACGAGCAGTACTTC. It is translated as CATSRTGTSGDEQYF.

The chain links TRBV28 to TRBJ2-7; 9 nucleotides agree with TRBD1. Trimming removed 2 bases from V and 6 bases from J; junction bases left unmatched: 17. The V gene's germline CDR1 is MDHEN and CDR2 SYDVKM. The CDR3 is 18 amino acids. CDR3 DNA sequence: TGTGCCAGCAGTTTACCCGAGGGCCCGAGGACAGGGGTCTCCGAGCAGTACTTC. As protein: CASSLPEGPRTGVSEQYF.

The CDR3 spells CASSLRGLEVYGYTF. The CDR3 region has the DNA TGTGCCAGCAGCTTGCGGGGTTTGGAGGTCTATGGCTACACCTTC. The J gene is TRBJ1-2, the V gene TRBV7-9; D is uncertain. Germline assignment: CDR1 SEHNR and CDR2 FQNEAQ (reference sequence). This CDR3 has 15 amino acids. V dropped 3 bases and J dropped 4 bases, with 15 bases sitting between them.

J is TRBJ1-5 and V is TRBV6-1, with TRBD1 matching 7 bases. The CDR3 is 15 residues long. Per germline, CDR1 MNHNS and CDR2 SASEGT. J gave up 2 bases and V 4 bases, and 5 bases lay outside the gene matches. CDR3 residues: CASSANTGGNQPQHF. The CDR3 DNA reads TGTGCCAGCAGTGCCAACACAGGGGGCAATCAGCCCCAGCATTTT.

The gene calls are TRBV7-6 and TRBJ2-7; D is possibly TRBD1 (5 bases). Germline values: CDR1 SGHVS, CDR2 FNYEAQ. V dropped 1 base and J dropped 2 bases, with 9 bases sitting between them. The CDR3 extends over 14 amino acids. The CDR3 loop is CASSLGSGTYEQYF. The CDR3, as DNA: TGTGCCAGCAGCTTAGGATCAGGGACCTACGAGCAGTACTTC.

The chain has TRBV6-1 and TRBJ1-1; possible D gene TRBD1, 6 bases. Germline values: CDR1 MNHNS, CDR2 SASEGT. The CDR3 runs to 14 residues. Trimming left V 6 bases short and J 13 bases short, with 24 bases between. The CDR3 DNA reads TGTGCCAGCAGGGTACAGGGAAAACTTTTCGCTGGTTTCTTT. Encoded protein: CASRVQGKLFAGFF.

The CDR3 DNA reads as TGCGCCAGCAGCCAAGGGGTAGGCGGGGGGGCCGTTTACGAGCAGTACTTC. Protein sequence: CASSQGVGGGAVYEQYF. This chain connects TRBV4-1 to TRBJ2-7; 9 nucleotides align to TRBD2. Germline-derived CDR1 and CDR2 are MGHRA and YSYEKL. Trimming removed 1 base from V and 4 bases from J; junction bases left unmatched: 11. The length of the CDR3 is 17 residues.

The chain joins TRBV2 to TRBJ1-4; D possibly corresponds to TRBD1 (6 bases). The germline gives CDR1 SNHLY, CDR2 FYNNEI. This CDR3 region has 13 residues. Deletions cut 10 bases from V and 8 bases from J, with 17 bases between. As DNA, the CDR3 is TGTGCCACCACGCCGAGGGGGGGCGAAAAACTGTTTTTT. It translates to CATTPRGGEKLFF.

This chain links TRBV11-2 with TRBJ1-3; 7 positions agree with TRBD1. CDR1 and CDR2 (germline): SGHAT, FQNNGV. Trimming at V came to 8 bases and at J to 3 bases, leaving 13 bases not matched to a gene. CDR3 length: 16 residues. CDR3 protein: CASCGALGGYGNTIYF. The CDR3 DNA reads TGTGCCAGCTGTGGCGCTCTAGGGGGCTATGGAAACACCATATATTTT.

This chain joins TRBV6-5 and TRBJ1-3; D remains ambiguous. This CDR3 comprises 15 residues. Germline loops: CDR1 MNHEY, CDR2 SVGAGI. The germline V and J ends were trimmed by 6 bases and 0 bases, with 12 bases remaining between them. The CDR3 loop is CASSINRSSGNTIYF. The CDR3 DNA sequence: TGTGCCAGCAGCATAAACAGATCCTCTGGAAACACCATATATTTT.

The rearrangement links TRBV27 to TRBJ2-1; a possible D gene is TRBD1 (6 bases). This CDR3 spans 13 amino acids. V lost 4 bases, J lost 3 bases, and 7 bases lay in between. In germline, CDR1 is MNHEY, CDR2 SMNVEV (reference sequence). CDR3 amino acids: CASSWDIYNEQFF. CDR3 bases: TGTGCCAGCAGTTGGGACATCTACAATGAGCAGTTCTTC.

This chain uses TRBV12-5 with TRBJ2-2; 8 bases are a match to TRBD1. CDR3 length: 16 amino acids. J lost 6 bases, V lost 0 bases, and 6 bases had no gene match. Germline V gene sequence: CDR1 LGHNT, CDR2 FRNRAP. CDR3 loop: CASGLVIGQGSGELFF. DNA for the CDR3: TGTGCTAGTGGTTTGGTGATCGGACAGGGTTCCGGGGAGCTGTTTTTT.

In this sample, this clone turned up once. The chain couples TRBV4-1 to TRBJ1-4; 8 positions match TRBD1. This CDR3 is 20 amino acids long. Germline CDR1 reads MGHRA; CDR2 reads YSYEKL. V lost 3 bases, J lost 6 bases, and 21 bases stayed unmatched. Written as DNA, the CDR3 is TGCGCCAGCAGCCACCGGGATGGACAGGGCCTCGATCGGAGTTATGAAAAACTGTTTTTT. This encodes CASSHRDGQGLDRSYEKLFF.